Given below is one T cell receptor beta chain in context. The CDR3 covers 15 residues. V gave up 3 bases and J gave up 2 bases; unmatched junction bases: 6. The germline gives CDR1 SEHNR, CDR2 FQNEAQ (reference sequence). In the original workflow: Amplification of reference gene primers was used by the study to estimate nucleated cell counts. TCRdb keeps only in-frame clones here, not all; method: immunoSEQ multiplex PCR. The V and J calls and clone size were taken over from that table, and D and trimming were inferred from the DNA. The data show hundreds of thousands of clones, with about 90% seen just once and 2.5% to 4% held by the top ten. This sample stems from a study of blood T cell repertoires in COVID-19. Looking at the study overall: Spain, Italy and the United States supplied samples that represented acute and convalescent COVID-19. T cells, B-cell-depleted T cells, or PBMCs supplied cDNA or gDNA.

Source material: peripheral blood. The receptor comes from a woman between 18 and 29 years old who had recovered from COVID-19. The V call is TRBV7-9, the J call TRBJ1-1, with 7 bases identical to TRBD1. For the CDR3, the DNA is TGTGCCAGCAGCTTCGGAGACAGGGCTAACACTGAAGCTTTCTTT. This translates into CASSFGDRANTEAFF.